This TCR beta chain is drawn from a study of radiation and T cells in renal cell carcinoma (dated by TCRdb to 2019 to 2021). For context, the study as a whole: In total, 50 to 60 samples underwent TCR beta sequencing: approximately 26 tumors plus 27 peripheral blood samples. Across all 55 or so samples, several million unique CDR3 nucleotide sequences, encoding 2,658,974 unique CDR3 amino acid sequences, were identified. The last blood draw happened 4 weeks after radiation, timed to coincide with nephrectomy.

The time point label on this specimen signifies: blood 4 weeks post-SBRT, at nephrectomy. The treatment or condition label corresponds to: 15 Gy SBRT to primary tumor, nephrectomy 4 weeks later. Samples were obtained from a clinical trial, in which 15 Gy stereotactic body radiation therapy was delivered to primary renal cell carcinomas and nephrectomy was performed 4 weeks later. To follow tumor-enriched clonotypes, peripheral blood was collected serially from radiation-treated patients at baseline and again at 2 weeks and 4 weeks after SBRT. Every patient's renal cell carcinoma showed clear cell pathology. Genomic DNA for TCR sequencing was prepared using the QIAamp DNA Blood Mini Kit (Qiagen). Samples were included in the analyses only if all quality control checks were passed. The paper's findings and limits, for the study overall: Because pretreatment tumor biopsies were not available, the study could not determine whether clonotypes were already present within the tumor at baseline. Effects of radiation dose or scheduling on the TCR repertoire could not be addressed with the single-armed trial design. An increase in top tumor clonotypes in blood was observed from baseline to 2 weeks post-radiation, followed by contraction by 4 weeks, which was taken to suggest transient expansion of tumor-resident clones. Blood repertoire dynamics were not followed beyond 4 weeks after treatment.

Turning to this clone: Its recognized antigen is unknown. No base quality information exists; no much larger clone differs at one position.

The immunoSEQ kit was used, according to the manufacturer's recommendations, to generate TCR beta libraries from genomic DNA. Library preparation used a first multiplex PCR with proprietary primers, then a second PCR adding unique barcodes, with bead cleanups after each round. A kit-provided positive control reaction and a negative control reaction were included in every sample batch. The final libraries were assessed on an Agilent 4200 TapeStation D1000 ScreenTape, pooled by volume, and quantified by qPCR. Sequencing ran on an Illumina NextSeq500 with a MidOutput 150-cycle cartridge, using 156 Read1 and 15 Index1 cycles with kit custom primers. The pooled library was loaded at roughly 0.92 pM with an approximately 20% PhiX control spike-in. Processing in the source paper ran as follows. Vendor-processed data were analyzed in R, with a clonotype defined as all T cells sharing the same CDR3 nucleotide sequence. In the clone abundance analyses, frequencies in each sample were normalized to that sample's 10,000 most abundant clones. Before analysis, public T cell clones were removed, and these numbered fewer than six per sample on average. Tumor-enriched clonotypes and baseline blood-enriched clonotypes were defined as those with an abundance difference of at least 32-fold between compartments. A beta-binomial differential abundance model was used to identify clonotypes that were expanded or contracted between blood time points. Tumor-blood repertoire similarity was measured with the Baroni-Urbani and Buser coefficient, and group comparisons used two-tailed Wilcoxon tests in R. TCRdb obtained this table from immuneACCESS and retained in-frame rearrangements with V and J assigned. These tables miss some clones; where compared with another copy, unresolved V genes account for less than half of the shortfall, and the remainder is unexplained. V, J and clone size are taken as reported in that table, and D and trimming were inferred from the DNA itself. Across this sample there are around 74,000 clones, with 70% to 90% seen only once. The top ten constitute 2% to 3% of the sample.

The material sequenced was blood, taken from a patient whose treatment included radiotherapy and nephrectomy. The sequence was obtained from an older woman with renal cell carcinoma.

The CDR3 is CASSPETGGDPLRPSYEQYF. The bases read TGCGCCAGCAGCCCCGAAACAGGGGGAGATCCCCTGAGACCCTCCTACGAGCAGTACTTC. The chain links TRBV5-1 with TRBJ2-7, with 8 junctional bases fitting TRBD1. The CDR3 covers 20 residues, taking in both the cysteine and the phenylalanine. Only CDR3 DNA remains: 60 bases, in frame from the first base. As encoded in the germline V gene, CDR1 is SGHRS while CDR2 is YFSETQ. Trimming removed 4 bases from V and 0 bases from J; the gene matches leave 21 bases unexplained.